This record covers a single T cell receptor (beta chain). The CDR3 is 15 amino acids. V lost 4 bases to trimming and J lost 0 bases; unmatched junction nucleotides: 4. CDR1 is SGDLS, CDR2 YYNGEE, per germline. This sample was taken from a study of T cell changes during pregnancy in multiple sclerosis. Produced via immunoSEQ multiplex PCR; TCRdb's table is partial and in-frame only. The sample consists of about 65,000 clones, 80% to 95% of them appearing once. This TCR was sampled from a female donor in good health, enrolled as a control in a pregnancy study. The chain carries TRBV9 and TRBJ2-5, with 9 bases lining up with TRBD2. The sample in question was CD8+ T cells from peripheral blood mononuclear cells, obtained in the third trimester of pregnancy. The DNA for the CDR3 is TGTGCCAGCAGCACGAGGACTAGCGACCAAGAGACCCAGTACTTC. It is translated as CASSTRTSDQETQYF.